These 15 T cell receptor beta chains were sequenced from one sample in a study of cytomegalovirus exposure and HLA in healthy donors. The table came from immunoSEQ multiplex PCR; TCRdb's copy has only in-frame clones and leaves some out. The data show tens of thousands of clones, 84% seen once. Sequencing input: PBMCs. These receptors were obtained from a woman in her late teens or twenties in good health and CMV-seropositive.

The V call is TRBV4-2, the J call TRBJ1-4; weak D call: TRBD1 (5 bases). With 3 bases removed from V and 5 bases from J, the gap between germline ends came to 13 bases. CDR1 and CDR2 from the germline V gene are LGHNA and YNFKEQ. The CDR3 is made up of 15 amino acids. CDR3 protein: CASSHIGGENEKLFF. The CDR3 nucleotides are TGTGCCAGCAGCCATATCGGGGGGGAGAATGAAAAACTGTTTTTT.

V and J are TRBV29-1 and TRBJ1-2, with a possible D match to TRBD1 (5 bases). This CDR3 is 14 amino acids long. Germline V gene data show CDR1 as SQVTM and CDR2 as ANQGSEA. Deletions cut 0 bases from V and 8 bases from J, with 16 bases between. The DNA of the CDR3 is TGCAGCGTTGAAGAGGGGCAGGGAACCCTCGGCTACACCTTC. Its protein product is CSVEEGQGTLGYTF.

This clone was recorded a few times. This chain uses TRBV11-2 with TRBJ2-7, with 9 positions matching TRBD1. The germline V gene has CDR1 SGHAT and CDR2 FQNNGV. Losses at the gene ends were 5 bases for V and 4 bases for J; bases not matched to a gene: 6. The CDR3 is 14 amino acids. CDR3 loop: CASSMTGGSYEQYF. The CDR3 DNA reads as TGTGCCAGCAGCATGACAGGGGGTTCATACGAGCAGTACTTC.

The genes are TRBV15 and TRBJ1-3; D remains ambiguous. Trimming left V 0 bases short and J 8 bases short, with 11 bases between. The CDR3 runs 14 residues. Per germline, CDR1 LNHNV and CDR2 YYDKDF (reference sequence). The CDR3 loop reads CATSRDRSYDTIYF. As DNA, the CDR3 is TGTGCCACCAGCAGAGATAGGAGCTACGACACCATATATTTT.

This rearrangement joins TRBV7-6 to TRBJ2-1; D ambiguous. Germline-derived CDR1 and CDR2 are SGHVS and FNYEAQ. Trimming stripped 1 base from V and 8 bases from J, with 12 bases between. The CDR3 spans 14 residues. Here the CDR3 reads CASSLDVNRDEQFF. Written as DNA, the CDR3 is TGTGCCAGCAGCTTAGACGTTAATCGGGATGAGCAGTTCTTC.

This clone is a singleton in its sample. The chain has TRBV7-8 and TRBJ1-2; possibly TRBD1 for D (6 bases). Germline V gene sequence: CDR1 SGHVS, CDR2 FQNEAQ. Trimming removed 5 bases at V and 4 bases at J, with 14 bases between. The CDR3 is 14 residues long. The CDR3 DNA sequence: TGTGCCAGCAGCACCCGGACAGACTCCTATGGCTACACCTTC. It translates to CASSTRTDSYGYTF.

The V and J genes are TRBV28 and TRBJ1-2, with D perhaps TRBD1 (5 bases). Deletions cut 3 bases from V and 0 bases from J, with 26 bases between. There are 20 residues in the CDR3. Per germline, CDR1 MDHEN and CDR2 SYDVKM. The CDR3 sequence: CASSFAFGGETLLTNYGYTF. The CDR3 DNA reads TGTGCCAGCAGTTTCGCCTTTGGGGGGGAGACCTTACTAACTAACTATGGCTACACCTTC.

This clone was counted a few times. V is TRBV2 and J is TRBJ2-7, with D hard to call. Between the trimmed V and J ends, which lost 3 bases and 2 bases, there was a span of 8 bases. Germline V gene sequence: CDR1 SNHLY, CDR2 FYNNEI. This CDR3 contains 13 residues. Written as DNA, the CDR3 is TGTGCCAGCAGTGACAGGCAAACCTACGAGCAGTACTTC. Residues: CASSDRQTYEQYF.

The chain uses TRBV6-4 and TRBJ1-6; D possibly corresponds to TRBD1 (6 bases). CDR3 length equals 14 residues. The germline V gene has CDR1 MRHNA and CDR2 SNTAGT. The V end was cut by 7 bases, the J end by 8 bases, with 15 bases between. Here the CDR3 DNA reads TGTGCCAGCAACGTTCGCGAGGGGGATTCACCCCTCCACTTT. It codes for CASNVREGDSPLHF.

The V and J genes are TRBV30 and TRBJ1-5; TRBD1 matches at 9 bases. J lost 7 bases, V lost 1 base, and 14 bases had no gene match. This CDR3 region has 17 residues. Germline CDR1 GTSNPN, CDR2 SVGIG (reference sequence). CDR3 sequence (DNA): TGTGCCTGGAGTGACCGTAGGGACAGGGACAGTGTCCAGCCCCAGCATTTT. Protein sequence: CAWSDRRDRDSVQPQHF.

V gene TRBV6-1 combines with J gene TRBJ2-5; D is possibly TRBD2 (7 bases). Trimming took off 1 base at V and 5 bases at J, with 11 bases between the two ends. The CDR3 loop spans 14 amino acids. CDR1 is MNHNS and CDR2 is SASEGT in the germline V gene. Written as DNA, the CDR3 is TGTGCCAGCAGTGAAGGGGGGGGGCCGGAGACCCAGTACTTC. It translates to CASSEGGGPETQYF.

The sample holds one count of this clone. The J gene is TRBJ2-3, the V gene TRBV7-9, with D tentatively TRBD2 (5 bases). V lost 2 bases and J lost 4, with 10 bases in between. CDR1 and CDR2 (germline): SEHNR, FQNEAQ (reference sequence). CDR3 length: 14 residues. In nucleotides, the CDR3 is TGTGCCAGCAGCTTAAGAACTAGTTCAGATACGCAGTATTTT. Translated, it gives CASSLRTSSDTQYF.

The chain recombines TRBV11-2 with TRBJ2-3, with 11 bases that match TRBD2. The CDR3 length is 16 residues. CDR1 is SGHAT and CDR2 is FQNNGV in the germline V gene. Germline trimming cut 5 bases from V and 6 bases from J; bases unmatched to any gene: 10. The CDR3 sequence is CASSGRTSGRRDTQYF. The DNA for the CDR3 is TGTGCCAGCAGCGGTAGGACTAGCGGGCGCCGGGATACGCAGTATTTT. Full variable domain (remainder filled in from reference TRBV11-2 and TRBJ2-3): EAGVAQSPRYKIIEKRQSVAFWCNPISGHATLYWYQQILGQGPKLLIQFQNNGVVDDSQLPKDRFSAERLKGVDSTLKIQPAKLEDSAVYLCASSGRTSGRRDTQYFGPGTRLTVL.

The rearrangement joins TRBV10-2 to TRBJ2-5; D possibly corresponds to TRBD2 (5 bases). The CDR3 runs to 14 residues. The germline V gene has CDR1 WSHSY and CDR2 SAAADI. Trimming took 2 bases from V and 2 from J, leaving 9 bases between them. The CDR3 region is CASSEGADQETQYF. Written as DNA, the CDR3 is TGCGCCAGCAGTGAGGGAGCGGATCAAGAGACCCAGTACTTC.

This clone has a handful of counts. The chain carries TRBV5-6 and TRBJ1-6, with 7 bases lining up with TRBD1. The CDR3 has 14 amino acids. In germline, CDR1 is SGHDT, CDR2 YYEEEE. Trimming removed 6 bases from V and 10 bases from J; junction bases left unmatched: 10. The CDR3 here is CASTREDRASPLHF. The CDR3 bases are TGTGCCAGCACCCGAGAAGACAGGGCGTCACCCCTCCACTTT.